Only a few counts were recorded for the clone carrying this T cell receptor (beta chain). The sample is drawn from a study of T-cell reconstitution after alpha-beta-depleted transplantation in children. Library preparation (for TCRbeta) was performed with unique molecular identifiers. TCRdb passed the PCR reads through MiXCR, listing each CDR3 protein once. The profile shows about 540,000 distinct CDR3 sequences, around 17% of them singletons. Per the germline V gene, CDR1 is MNHEY and CDR2 is SMNVEV (reference sequence). The CDR3 consists of 15 residues. The ends were cut back, 2 bases at V and 2 bases at J, with 10 bases in the middle.

This receptor was identified in a human donor who donated a stem cell graft to a child with acute lymphoblastic leukemia. The sequencing here drew on PBMCs from the stem cell graft donor, taken from the stem cell graft. The chain combines TRBV27 with TRBJ1-5, with D possibly TRBD1 on 6 matching bases. The CDR3 region is CASSLRGHGNQPQHF. CDR3 DNA sequence: TGTGCCAGCAGTTTAAGGGGACATGGCAATCAGCCCCAGCATTTT.